Listed below are T cell receptor beta chains from one sample, sequenced in a study of blood T cell repertoires in COVID-19. Method: immunoSEQ multiplex PCR; TCRdb's copy keeps in-frame clones and lacks some. This table holds about 74,000 clones, 90% found once. The sample comprised peripheral blood. These receptors were collected from a human donor in a cohort sampled during active COVID-19. CDR3s include the opening cysteine and the closing phenylalanine or tryptophan. Fields, in order: J gene, clone size, D gene, V gene, CDR3 protein, CDR3 DNA. D genes are given only for firm matches. The size entry is marked missing in some rows and otherwise reads once, few, many or a size class.

TRBJ2-1,-,-,TRBV7-3,CASSLAGRSYNEQFF,TGTGCCAGCAGCTTAGCGGGACGCTCCTACAATGAGCAGTTCTTC
TRBJ1-2,-,TRBD1,TRBV5-4,CASSHGQGKSYGYTF,TGTGCCAGCAGTCATGGACAGGGGAAGAGCTATGGCTACACCTTC
TRBJ2-5,-,TRBD2,TRBV9,CASSVGPAGVGTQYF,TGTGCCAGCAGCGTAGGACCCGCGGGAGTGGGGACCCAGTACTTC
TRBJ2-3,-,-,TRBV5-6,CASSSYRSTDTQYF,TGTGCCAGCAGCTCTTACAGGAGCACAGATACGCAGTATTTT
TRBJ2-5,-,TRBD2,TRBV4-1,CASSQEGGSEETQYF,TGCGCCAGCAGCCAAGAAGGCGGGAGTGAAGAGACCCAGTACTTC
TRBJ2-1,-,TRBD2,TRBV6-2/TRBV6-3,CASSWGLARNEQFF,TGTGCCAGCAGCTGGGGACTAGCGCGCAATGAGCAGTTCTTC
TRBJ2-7,-,TRBD2,TRBV19,CASSIRAGGPYEQYF,TGTGCCAGTAGTATCCGGGCGGGAGGACCCTACGAGCAGTACTTC
TRBJ2-5,few,TRBD1,TRBV6-5,CASSPGTGSRETQYF,TGTGCCAGCAGCCCCGGGACAGGGTCACGAGAGACCCAGTACTTC
TRBJ1-1,-,-,TRBV21-1,CASSRPGGTEAFF,TGTGCCAGCAGCCGGCCGGGTGGGACTGAAGCTTTCTTT
TRBJ2-4,-,-,TRBV27,CASSLFGQGAKNIQYF,TGTGCCAGCAGTTTATTCGGGCAGGGGGCCAAAAACATTCAGTACTTC
TRBJ1-5,-,-,TRBV27,CATGGLPLGQPQHF,TGTGCCACCGGGGGGCTGCCCCTGGGTCAGCCCCAGCATTTT
TRBJ2-5,once,-,TRBV6-5,CASRVTGTYDGTQYF,TGTGCCAGCAGGGTAACAGGGACCTACGACGGGACCCAGTACTTC
TRBJ1-1,-,TRBD1,TRBV6-2/TRBV6-3,CASSPPTGGVLLNTEAFF,TGTGCCAGCAGTCCCCCCACAGGGGGCGTCTTACTGAACACTGAAGCTTTCTTT
TRBJ1-4,-,TRBD1,TRBV7-9,CASSSLVPGGPSNEKLFF,TGTGCCAGCAGCTCGTTAGTTCCAGGGGGCCCATCTAATGAAAAACTGTTTTTT
TRBJ2-5,-,-,TRBV11-1,CASSLVHSETQYF,TGTGCCAGCAGCTTAGTCCATTCCGAGACCCAGTACTTC
TRBJ1-1,few,TRBD1,TRBV30,CAWSEGTGVVAFF,TGTGCCTGGAGTGAGGGGACAGGGGTTGTCGCTTTCTTT
TRBJ2-1,-,TRBD2,TRBV7-2,CASSFPSGRWKDYNEQFF,TGTGCCAGCAGCTTTCCTAGCGGGAGGTGGAAAGACTACAATGAGCAGTTCTTC
TRBJ1-5,-,-,TRBV7-8,CASSLLQGDRNQPQHF,TGTGCCAGCAGCTTATTACAAGGGGATCGGAATCAGCCCCAGCATTTT
TRBJ2-3,-,TRBD2,TRBV7-2,CASSLVERGRADTQYF,TGTGCCAGCAGCTTAGTGGAGCGCGGGAGGGCAGATACGCAGTATTTT
TRBJ2-7,-,TRBD1,TRBV7-9,CASSGGQGGRDEQYF,TGTGCCAGCAGCGGGGGACAGGGTGGTCGCGACGAGCAGTACTTC
TRBJ1-1,-,TRBD1,TRBV10-3,CAISLSRTGARGEAFF,TGTGCCATCAGCCTTTCCCGGACAGGGGCGAGAGGTGAAGCTTTCTTT
TRBJ2-3,few,-,TRBV11-2,CASTQDRGYTDTQYF,TGTGCCAGCACCCAGGATCGGGGGTACACAGATACGCAGTATTTT
TRBJ2-7,-,-,TRBV5-6,CASSALAGNEQYF,TGTGCCAGCAGCGCCCTAGCAGGCAACGAGCAGTACTTC
TRBJ2-3,-,TRBD2,TRBV7-6,CASSLKVAGGGGVDTQYF,TGTGCCAGCAGCTTAAAGGTAGCGGGAGGAGGTGGTGTCGATACGCAGTATTTT
TRBJ1-1,-,TRBD1,TRBV18,CASSNRGLNTEAFF,TGTGCCAGCTCAAACAGGGGGCTGAACACTGAAGCTTTCTTT
TRBJ2-1,-,TRBD1,TRBV7-3,CASSQTGGTYNEQFF,TGTGCCAGCAGCCAAACAGGGGGGACTTACAATGAGCAGTTCTTC
TRBJ2-1,-,TRBD2,TRBV5-4,CASGTSGRNNEQFF,TGTGCCAGCGGGACTAGCGGGAGGAACAATGAGCAGTTCTTC
TRBJ2-1,-,-,TRBV29-1,CSVVRGSSYNEQFF,TGCAGCGTAGTAAGGGGGAGCTCCTACAATGAGCAGTTCTTC
TRBJ1-6,-,TRBD1,TRBV27,CASSPRQGVINSPLHF,TGTGCCAGCAGTCCTCGACAGGGTGTGATTAATTCACCCCTCCACTTT
TRBJ2-1,-,TRBD1,TRBV27,CASSSTGSSYNEQFF,TGTGCCAGCAGTTCGACAGGGAGCTCCTACAATGAGCAGTTCTTC
TRBJ2-7,-,TRBD2,TRBV6-2/TRBV6-3,CASSADAGGYEQYF,TGTGCCAGCAGCGCCGATGCGGGGGGCTACGAGCAGTACTTC
TRBJ2-5,-,-,TRBV7-6,CASSLEYSQETQYF,TGTGCCAGCAGCTTAGAATACAGCCAAGAGACCCAGTACTTC
TRBJ2-1,-,-,TRBV28,CASSLLYSLYNEQFF,TGTGCCAGCAGTTTATTATACAGCTTGTACAATGAGCAGTTCTTC